A selection of T cell receptor beta chains follows, all from one sample in a study of CD8+ T cells in alopecia areata. Sequenced by immunoSEQ multiplex PCR; TCRdb stores in-frame clones only, minus some. The data show about 120,000 clones, with approximately 54% seen just once and roughly an eighth held by the top ten. The source was CD8+ T cells sorted from blood, collected at week 24, from a patient treated with tofacitinib. These receptors were obtained from a human donor with alopecia areata. Both conserved end residues are part of each CDR3. D genes are given only for firm matches. Only part of the rows carry a size: once, few, many, or a class if the clone is expanded.

D: NA; V: TRBV7-9; size: NA; J: TRBJ2-1; CDR3: CASSLAGEGEQFF; DNA: TGTGCCAGCAGCTTAGCTGGGGAAGGTGAGCAGTTCTTC
D: TRBD1; V: TRBV2; size: NA; J: TRBJ2-1; CDR3: CAGQGARRNEQFF; DNA: TGTGCCGGCCAGGGGGCGCGTAGAAATGAGCAGTTCTTC
D: NA; V: TRBV6-6; size: NA; J: TRBJ1-1; CDR3: CASSYEGKNTEAFF; DNA: TGTGCCAGCAGTTACGAGGGAAAGAACACTGAAGCTTTCTTT
D: NA; V: TRBV5-1; size: few; J: TRBJ1-1; CDR3: CASSFYRADMNTEAFF; DNA: TGCGCCAGCAGCTTTTACAGGGCCGATATGAACACTGAAGCTTTCTTT
D: NA; V: TRBV7-9; size: few; J: TRBJ1-1; CDR3: CASSLNTEAFF; DNA: TGTGCCAGCAGCTTGAACACTGAAGCTTTCTTT
D: NA; V: TRBV5-1; size: NA; J: TRBJ2-5; CDR3: CASSLEYIQETQYF; DNA: TGCGCCAGCAGCTTGGAATACATCCAAGAGACCCAGTACTTC
D: NA; V: TRBV7-9; size: few; J: TRBJ2-1; CDR3: CASSTTLDILF; DNA: TGTGCCAGCAGCACTACCCTCGACATCCTCTTC
D: NA; V: TRBV5-4; size: NA; J: TRBJ2-5; CDR3: CASSRDGEETQYF; DNA: TGTGCCAGCAGCCGGGACGGAGAAGAGACCCAGTACTTC
D: NA; V: TRBV29-1; size: NA; J: TRBJ1-1; CDR3: CSITDGLNTEAFF; DNA: TGCAGCATAACGGACGGGCTGAACACTGAAGCTTTCTTT
D: TRBD1; V: TRBV5-6; size: NA; J: TRBJ2-7; CDR3: CASSYTGDTYEQYF; DNA: TGTGCCAGCAGCTACACAGGGGATACCTACGAGCAGTACTTC
D: TRBD1; V: TRBV9; size: once; J: TRBJ2-7; CDR3: CASSKRQGAYEQYF; DNA: TGTGCCAGCAGCAAACGACAGGGGGCCTACGAGCAGTACTTC
D: NA; V: TRBV9; size: few; J: TRBJ2-7; CDR3: CASSVGRSSYEQYF; DNA: TGTGCCAGCAGCGTAGGAAGGAGCTCCTACGAGCAGTACTTC
D: NA; V: TRBV7-8; size: NA; J: TRBJ2-7; CDR3: CAVVALGSDEQYF; DNA: TGTGCCGTCGTGGCCCTCGGGTCTGACGAGCAGTACTTC
D: NA; V: TRBV5-6; size: once; J: TRBJ2-4; CDR3: CASSLDQAKNIQYF; DNA: TGTGCCAGCAGCTTGGATCAGGCCAAGAACATTCAGTACTTC
D: TRBD1; V: TRBV29-1; size: once; J: TRBJ2-7; CDR3: CSVDDRGYEQYF; DNA: TGCAGCGTTGATGACAGGGGGTACGAGCAGTACTTC
D: NA; V: TRBV30; size: NA; J: TRBJ2-7; CDR3: CAWSRGTDTLSTEQYF; DNA: TGTGCCTGGAGTCGAGGGACGGATACACTCTCAACCGAGCAGTACTTC
D: NA; V: TRBV9; size: few; J: TRBJ1-6; CDR3: CASRAYEGRFYNSPLHF; DNA: TGTGCCAGCAGGGCCTACGAAGGTCGATTCTATAATTCACCCCTCCACTTT
D: NA; V: TRBV5-1; size: NA; J: TRBJ2-5; CDR3: CASSLQNQETQYF; DNA: TGCGCCAGCAGCTTGCAGAACCAAGAGACCCAGTACTTC
D: NA; V: TRBV5-6; size: few; J: TRBJ1-5; CDR3: CASSPGLSNQPQHF; DNA: TGTGCCAGCAGCCCGGGACTGAGCAATCAGCCCCAGCATTTT
D: NA; V: TRBV6-5; size: once; J: TRBJ2-1; CDR3: CASSPRVNSYNEQFF; DNA: TGTGCCAGCAGCCCCAGGGTAAACTCCTACAATGAGCAGTTCTTC
D: NA; V: TRBV4-1; size: NA; J: TRBJ1-1; CDR3: CASTRDFPYRTEAFF; DNA: TGTGCCAGCACGAGGGACTTCCCTTATAGGACTGAAGCTTTCTTT
D: NA; V: TRBV19; size: NA; J: TRBJ2-2; CDR3: CASESWYTGELFF; DNA: TGTGCCAGTGAGAGTTGGTACACCGGGGAGCTGTTTTTT
D: NA; V: TRBV7-9; size: NA; J: TRBJ2-5; CDR3: CASSAGEETQYF; DNA: TGTGCCAGCAGCGCAGGGGAGGAGACCCAGTACTTC
D: NA; V: TRBV28; size: NA; J: TRBJ2-5; CDR3: CASSPEGETQYF; DNA: TGTGCCAGCAGTCCTGAGGGCGAGACCCAGTACTTC
D: NA; V: TRBV5-6; size: NA; J: TRBJ2-7; CDR3: CASSLDGSYEQYF; DNA: TGTGCCAGCAGCTTAGACGGCTCCTACGAGCAGTACTTC
D: NA; V: TRBV28; size: NA; J: TRBJ1-5; CDR3: CASGIRDYNQPQHF; DNA: TGTGCCAGCGGGATCCGGGACTACAATCAGCCCCAGCATTTT
D: TRBD1; V: TRBV4-1; size: NA; J: TRBJ2-7; CDR3: CASSQDIGGRIYEQYF; DNA: TGCGCCAGCAGCCAAGATATAGGGGGCAGAATATACGAGCAGTACTTC
D: NA; V: TRBV15; size: few; J: TRBJ2-7; CDR3: CATSRASMTYEQYF; DNA: TGTGCCACCAGCAGAGCTTCAATGACCTACGAGCAGTACTTC
D: NA; V: TRBV19; size: few; J: TRBJ2-2; CDR3: CASRPGLNTGELFF; DNA: TGTGCCAGTAGACCGGGACTGAACACCGGGGAGCTGTTTTTT
D: TRBD2; V: TRBV29-1; size: NA; J: TRBJ2-7; CDR3: CSVVGEGEQYF; DNA: TGCAGCGTTGTAGGGGAGGGCGAGCAGTACTTC
D: NA; V: TRBV5-1; size: few; J: TRBJ2-7; CDR3: CASSLERTVSSYEQYF; DNA: TGCGCCAGCAGCTTGGAGCGGACGGTAAGCTCCTACGAGCAGTACTTC
D: TRBD1; V: TRBV10-1; size: NA; J: TRBJ2-1; CDR3: CASSEGRGLYNEQFF; DNA: TGCGCCAGCAGTGAGGGCAGGGGGCTGTACAATGAGCAGTTCTTC
D: TRBD1; V: TRBV7-8; size: few; J: TRBJ2-5; CDR3: CASSFDRGETQYF; DNA: TGTGCCAGCAGCTTCGACAGGGGAGAGACCCAGTACTTC
D: NA; V: TRBV7-2; size: NA; J: TRBJ1-5; CDR3: CASSLGGWHQPQHF; DNA: TGTGCCAGCAGCTTAGGAGGGTGGCATCAGCCCCAGCATTTT
D: NA; V: TRBV6-6; size: NA; J: TRBJ2-5; CDR3: CASGPGEVGETQYF; DNA: TGTGCCAGCGGACCGGGGGAGGTCGGCGAGACCCAGTACTTC
D: NA; V: TRBV13; size: NA; J: TRBJ2-1; CDR3: CASSPETGNEQFF; DNA: TGTGCCAGCAGCCCGGAGACAGGTAATGAGCAGTTCTTC
D: NA; V: TRBV27; size: once; J: TRBJ2-1; CDR3: CASREYDVGEQFF; DNA: TGTGCCAGCAGGGAATATGATGTAGGTGAGCAGTTCTTC
D: NA; V: TRBV10-3; size: NA; J: TRBJ2-7; CDR3: CAISEDPSYEQYF; DNA: TGTGCCATCAGTGAAGATCCCTCCTACGAGCAGTACTTC
D: NA; V: TRBV7-9; size: few; J: TRBJ2-7; CDR3: CASTSSGSYEQYF; DNA: TGTGCCAGCACCTCCTCTGGGTCCTACGAGCAGTACTTC
D: TRBD1; V: TRBV6-4; size: few; J: TRBJ2-3; CDR3: CASSDGTGGTDTQYF; DNA: TGTGCCAGCAGTGACGGGACAGGGGGCACAGATACGCAGTATTTT
D: TRBD1; V: TRBV7-9; size: NA; J: TRBJ2-7; CDR3: CASSSTEDRLEQYF; DNA: TGTGCCAGCAGCTCGACCGAGGACAGGCTCGAGCAGTACTTC
D: NA; V: TRBV27; size: once; J: TRBJ1-2; CDR3: CASRLRQGKGYGYTF; DNA: TGTGCCAGCAGACTTCGCCAGGGGAAGGGCTATGGCTACACCTTC
D: NA; V: TRBV19; size: few; J: TRBJ1-2; CDR3: CASSNLREALGYTF; DNA: TGTGCCAGTAGTAACCTACGCGAGGCCCTCGGCTACACCTTC
D: TRBD1; V: TRBV2; size: NA; J: TRBJ1-6; CDR3: CASRRRQGMISPLHF; DNA: TGTGCCAGCAGAAGAAGACAGGGGATGATTTCACCCCTCCACTTT
D: NA; V: TRBV29-1; size: NA; J: TRBJ2-7; CDR3: CSVGGDYEQYF; DNA: TGCAGCGTTGGAGGGGACTACGAGCAGTACTTC
D: NA; V: TRBV7-9; size: NA; J: TRBJ1-5; CDR3: CASSSEGWTQHF; DNA: TGTGCCAGCAGCTCTGAGGGATGGACCCAGCATTTT
D: NA; V: TRBV13; size: NA; J: TRBJ1-6; CDR3: CASSTGDLNSPLHF; DNA: TGTGCCAGCAGCACCGGGGACCTCAATTCACCCCTCCACTTT
D: NA; V: TRBV13; size: many; J: TRBJ2-2; CDR3: CASSLDSTGELFF; DNA: TGTGCCAGCAGCTTAGACTCCACCGGGGAGCTGTTTTTT
D: NA; V: TRBV27; size: NA; J: TRBJ2-6; CDR3: CASGRGPGSGANVLTF; DNA: TGTGCCAGTGGGAGGGGGCCGGGCTCTGGGGCCAACGTCCTGACTTTC
D: NA; V: TRBV19; size: few; J: TRBJ1-6; CDR3: CASSIEVSYNSPLHF; DNA: TGTGCCAGTAGTATTGAAGTCTCCTATAATTCACCCCTCCACTTT
D: NA; V: TRBV10-1; size: NA; J: TRBJ2-7; CDR3: CASSESVGRRHEQYF; DNA: TGCGCCAGCAGTGAGTCCGTCGGCAGGAGGCACGAGCAGTACTTC
D: NA; V: TRBV19; size: NA; J: TRBJ2-1; CDR3: CASSQSGSSYNEQFF; DNA: TGTGCCAGTAGCCAGTCAGGGAGCTCCTACAATGAGCAGTTCTTC
D: NA; V: TRBV5-6; size: NA; J: TRBJ2-7; CDR3: CASSPGGRYEQYF; DNA: TGTGCCAGCAGTCCCGGGGGACGCTACGAGCAGTACTTC
D: TRBD1; V: TRBV29-1; size: few; J: TRBJ2-1; CDR3: CSVEKGAGYNEQFF; DNA: TGCAGCGTTGAAAAGGGGGCCGGCTACAATGAGCAGTTCTTC